This T cell receptor beta chain was recovered during a study of tumor T cells in aggressive B-cell lymphoma. The V gene end was trimmed by 3 bases and the J gene end by 0 bases; junction bases not matched to a gene: 7. The CDR3 is 16 amino acids. The germline CDR1 and CDR2 sequences are SEHNR and FQNEAQ (reference sequence). TCRdb's copy holds only in-frame clones and misses some; the assay was immunoSEQ multiplex PCR. Of over 2,500 clones listed, approximately 91% were seen once; the top ten hold about 5%. V usage is TRBV7-9 and J usage is TRBJ2-5, with 7 positions matching TRBD1. The sequenced sample was tumor tissue. This TCR was sampled from an adult with diffuse large B cell lymphoma. The CDR3 sequence: CASSFYRGQDQETQYF. The DNA for the CDR3 is TGTGCCAGCAGCTTCTATCGAGGACAGGACCAAGAGACCCAGTACTTC. The complete variable domain, with remaining parts taken from reference TRBV7-9 and TRBJ2-5, reads DTGVSQNPRHKITKRGQNVTFRCDPISEHNRLYWYRQTLGQGPEFLTYFQNEAQLEKSRLLSDRFSAERPKGSFSTLEIQRTEQGDSAMYLCASSFYRGQDQETQYFGPGTRLLVL.